One sample yielded the 5 T cell receptor beta chains listed below, sequenced in a study of OX40 agonist ivuxolimab in advanced cancers. Sequenced by immunoSEQ multiplex PCR; TCRdb stores in-frame clones only, minus some. The sample carries approximately 44,000 clones, 80% recorded once. The starting material was CD4+ or CD8+ T cells sorted from blood, obtained in a trial of the OX40 agonist ivuxolimab. These receptors were taken from an adult with an advanced solid tumor such as melanoma, head and neck, liver or kidney cancer.

The gene calls are TRBV25-1 and TRBJ2-7, with D possibly being TRBD1 or TRBD2 (5 bases each). The CDR3 is 17 residues long. Germline V gene sequence: CDR1 MGHDK, CDR2 SYGVNS. V lost 4 bases, J lost 0 bases, and 19 bases lay in between. The CDR3 region is CASSVSIGAGLSYEQYF. The CDR3 nucleotides are TGTGCCAGCAGTGTCTCCATCGGGGCCGGGCTCTCCTACGAGCAGTACTTC.

The chain is built from TRBV18 and TRBJ2-3; 8 bases are shared with TRBD1. The V gene end was trimmed by 3 bases and the J gene end by 8 bases; junction bases not matched to a gene: 1. The CDR3 runs to 12 residues. Per germline, CDR1 KGHSH and CDR2 LQKENI. CDR3 region: CASSPGQVTQYF. DNA for the CDR3: TGTGCCAGCTCACCGGGACAGGTTACGCAGTATTTT.

The chain joins TRBV2 to TRBJ1-2; D not resolved. Germline loops: CDR1 SNHLY, CDR2 FYNNEI. Trimming stripped 1 base from V and 2 bases from J, with 8 bases between. The CDR3 has 14 residues. CDR3 DNA sequence: TGTGCCAGCAGTGAAGGGGCGCTCAACTATGGCTACACCTTC. Its translation is CASSEGALNYGYTF.

The genes are TRBV9 and TRBJ2-1, with D unresolved. The CDR3 is 15 residues long. CDR1 and CDR2 from the germline V gene are SGDLS and YYNGEE. The V end was cut by 1 base, the J end by 4 bases, with 12 bases between. CDR3 in DNA: TGTGCCAGCAGCGTATCCCCGTCGGGTTACAATGAGCAGTTCTTC. Residues: CASSVSPSGYNEQFF. The entire variable domain, with the rest obtained from reference TRBV9 and TRBJ2-1, is as follows: DSGVTQTPKHLITATGQRVTLRCSPRSGDLSVYWYQQSLDQGLQFLIQYYNGEERAKGNILERFSAQQFPDLHSELNLSSLELGDSALYFCASSVSPSGYNEQFFGPGTRLTVL.

This chain uses TRBV6-6 with TRBJ2-1, with unresolved D. Germline V gene lookup returns CDR1 MNHNY and CDR2 SVGAGI (reference sequence). This CDR3 is 13 amino acids long. V was pared by 4 bases and J by 4 bases, with 8 bases between. CDR3 in amino acids: CASSSSDYNEQFF. CDR3 nucleotides: TGTGCCAGCAGTTCTTCCGATTACAATGAGCAGTTCTTC.